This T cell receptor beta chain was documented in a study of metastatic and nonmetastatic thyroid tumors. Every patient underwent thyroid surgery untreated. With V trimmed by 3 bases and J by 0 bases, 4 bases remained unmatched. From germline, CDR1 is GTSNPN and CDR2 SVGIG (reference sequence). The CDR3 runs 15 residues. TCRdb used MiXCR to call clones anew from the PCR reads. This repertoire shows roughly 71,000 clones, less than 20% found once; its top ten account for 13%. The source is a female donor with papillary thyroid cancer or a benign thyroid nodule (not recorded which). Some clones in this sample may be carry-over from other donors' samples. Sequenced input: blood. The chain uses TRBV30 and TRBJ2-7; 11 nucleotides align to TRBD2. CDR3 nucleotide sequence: TGTGCCTGGAGGGAGACTAGCGGGACCTCCTACGAGCAGTACTTC. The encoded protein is CAWRETSGTSYEQYF.